This TCR beta chain was captured by sequencing in a study of cytomegalovirus exposure and HLA in healthy donors. Study-level information: A subsequent analysis reported that the 120 validation repertoires were produced on the same platform that had also been used for the roughly 670 first-cohort repertoires. Study results and caveats: In vitro testing confirmed a few CMV-associated chains as specific for CMV antigens. The study labeled more than 150 TCR beta chains cytomegalovirus-associated.

V lost 3 bases and J lost 3, with 8 bases in between. The germline V gene encodes CDR1 SGHVS and CDR2 FQNEAQ. The CDR3 length is 13 residues. The donors were part of the validation cohort, which consisted of some 120 subjects and was separate from the first cohort of about 670 subjects. Profiled with immunoSEQ multiplex PCR; TCRdb holds only in-frame clones, not every one. The sample holds tens of thousands of clones, approximately 96% seen once. Remarks on this clone: Its specificity is unknown.

The receptor was derived from a man between 18 and 35 years old in good health and CMV-seronegative. The rearrangement uses TRBV7-8 and TRBJ1-2; no definite D call. The specimen was PBMCs. CDR3 sequence: CASSLEGYYGYTF. CDR3 nucleotide sequence: TGTGCCAGCAGCTTGGAGGGTTACTATGGCTACACCTTC.